A few counts support the clone carrying this T cell receptor beta chain. The CDR3 is 17 amino acids. Germline CDR1 reads SGHRS; CDR2 reads YFSETQ. The germline V and J ends were trimmed by 1 base and 4 bases, with 18 bases remaining between them. In TCRdb, the 5' RACE reads were re-called with MiXCR into one record per CDR3 protein. Of 50,000 to 60,000 distinct CDR3 sequences in the sample, approximately 10% were seen once. The data were taken from a study of early T cells in non-severe SARS-CoV-2 infection. The chain combines TRBV5-1 with TRBJ2-1; D unclear. The source material was whole blood. The receptor was isolated from an adult who was a healthcare worker with PCR-confirmed SARS-CoV-2 infection or an uninfected control (not recorded which). CDR3 sequence (DNA): TGCGCCAGCAGCTTGTTGGTCCGGGCGGATTATTACAATGAGCAGTTCTTC. Residues: CASSLLVRADYYNEQFF.